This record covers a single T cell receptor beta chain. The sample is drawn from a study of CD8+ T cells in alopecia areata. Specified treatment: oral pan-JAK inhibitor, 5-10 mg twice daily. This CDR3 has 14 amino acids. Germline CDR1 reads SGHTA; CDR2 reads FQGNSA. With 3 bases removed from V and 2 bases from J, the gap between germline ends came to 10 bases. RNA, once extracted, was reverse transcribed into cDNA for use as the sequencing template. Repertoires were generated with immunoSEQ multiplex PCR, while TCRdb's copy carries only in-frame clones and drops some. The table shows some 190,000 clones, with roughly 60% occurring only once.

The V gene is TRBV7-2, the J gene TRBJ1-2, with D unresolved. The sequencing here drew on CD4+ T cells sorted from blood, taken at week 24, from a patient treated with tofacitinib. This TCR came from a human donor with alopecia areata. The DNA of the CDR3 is TGTGCCAGCAGCTTTCGACTAGGGAACTATGGCTACACCTTC. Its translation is CASSFRLGNYGYTF.